The 23 T cell receptor beta chains below come from one sample, sequenced in a study of shared clonotypes between healthy human individuals (dated by TCRdb to 2018 to 2020). Library construction relied on the immunoSEQ multiplex PCR assay. In TCRdb, the immuneACCESS table is reduced to in-frame sequences with V and J assigned. These tables do not hold every clone; where another copy was compared, an unresolved V gene accounts for under half, and the others remain unexplained. The sample table holds approximately 2.1 million clones, of which approximately 93% were seen once. 0.35% to 0.45% of the sample is in the top ten clones. The sample consisted of naive CD4+ T cells from PBMCs. This sample's cell subset or site label indicates: CD45RA+ positively selected. The receptors were gathered from a man aged 18 to 35 in good health. Some clones in this sample may be carry-over from other donors' samples.

The gene calls are TRBV29-1 and TRBJ2-2; 11 positions agree with TRBD1. V trimming: 4 bases; J trimming: 6 bases; junction bases outside the gene matches: 4. The CDR3 runs 14 residues. The germline CDR1 and CDR2 sequences are SQVTM and ANQGSEA. The CDR3 nucleotides are TGCAGCGTTGGAGGGACAGGGGGACCCGGGGAGCTGTTTTTT. It translates to CSVGGTGGPGELFF.

The chain's CDR3 is CASSVGPPDEQFF. DNA of the CDR3: TGTGCCAGCAGCGTAGGTCCCCCTGATGAGCAGTTCTTC. The chain recombines TRBV9 with TRBJ2-1, with no clear D. Germline CDR1 SGDLS, CDR2 YYNGEE. Trimming left V 0 bases short and J 8 bases short, with 9 bases between. CDR3 length: 13 residues. Using reference TRBV9 and TRBJ2-1 for the parts outside the CDR3, the full variable domain is DSGVTQTPKHLITATGQRVTLRCSPRSGDLSVYWYQQSLDQGLQFLIQYYNGEERAKGNILERFSAQQFPDLHSELNLSSLELGDSALYFCASSVGPPDEQFFGPGTRLTVL.

This chain uses TRBV7-6 with TRBJ2-7; 9 bases are shared with TRBD2. This CDR3 is built from 15 residues. V dropped 5 bases and J dropped 5; count of bases not matched to a gene: 10. Germline CDR1 and CDR2: SGHVS and FNYEAQ. Here the CDR3 DNA reads TGTGCCAGCAGCCAACGGCTAGCGGGAATCCACGAGCAGTACTTC. Translating gives CASSQRLAGIHEQYF.

This chain uses TRBV5-6 with TRBJ2-7, with D possibly called TRBD1 or TRBD2 (5 bases each). The CDR3 runs to 14 residues. Germline V lookup: CDR1 SGHDT, CDR2 YYEEEE. V was shortened by 4 bases and J by 3 bases, with 14 bases between the two germline ends. The CDR3 reads CASSTPGQDYEQYF. CDR3 coding DNA: TGTGCCAGCAGCACCCCGGGGCAGGACTACGAGCAGTACTTC.

This chain joins TRBV21-1 and TRBJ2-2; the table gives TRBD2 as D, unverified against the DNA. TRBV21-1 is designated a pseudogene. The CDR3 has 12 amino acids. CDR3 amino acids: CASSSGRRELFF. CDR3 DNA sequence: TGTGCCAGCAGCAGCGGTCGAAGGGAGCTGTTTTTT.

The chain has TRBV30 and TRBJ2-4, with no clear D. Germline assignment: CDR1 GTSNPN and CDR2 SVGIG (reference sequence). The V gene lost 1 base and the J gene lost 7 bases, with 8 bases spanning the gap. The CDR3 is made up of 12 amino acids. CDR3 sequence reads: CAWSGVDNIQYF. CDR3 sequence (DNA): TGTGCCTGGAGTGGGGTAGACAACATTCAGTACTTC. Using reference TRBV30 and TRBJ2-4 for the parts outside the CDR3, the full variable domain is SQTIHQWPATLVQPVGSPLSLECTVEGTSNPNLYWYRQAAGRGLQLLFYSVGIGQISSEVPQNLSASRPQDRQFILSSKKLLLSDSGFYLCAWSGVDNIQYFGAGTRLSVL.

The J gene is TRBJ2-5, the V gene TRBV5-1, with D possibly called TRBD1 or TRBD2 (5 bases each). The length of the CDR3 is 14 residues. Trimming left V 4 bases short and J 9 bases short, with 19 bases between. Looked up from germline, CDR1 is SGHRS and CDR2 is YFSETQ. The CDR3 DNA reads as TGCGCCAGCAGCCCCGGGACGGCAAGAGAAGCCCAGTACTTC. Its protein is CASSPGTAREAQYF.

The V gene is TRBV18, the J gene TRBJ1-2; a possible D gene is TRBD1 (5 bases). Between the trimmed V and J ends, which lost 3 bases and 1 base, there was a span of 15 bases. Germline values: CDR1 KGHSH, CDR2 LQKENI. The CDR3 loop spans 16 amino acids. CDR3 bases: TGTGCCAGCTCACCTCGAACGTATAGGGGTAACTATGGCTACACCTTC. Its translation: CASSPRTYRGNYGYTF.

The V and J genes are TRBV6-1 and TRBJ2-3, with D perhaps TRBD2 (5 bases). The CDR3 has 14 residues. Looked up from germline, CDR1 is MNHNS and CDR2 is SASEGT. V gave up 6 bases and J gave up 4 bases, with 14 bases separating them. The CDR3 coding sequence is TGTGCCAGCAGATCTGGAGGAGGCCCAGATACGCAGTATTTT. Translation: CASRSGGGPDTQYF.

This clone has more than one count but fewer than ten. This sample also contains other DNA sequences that code for the same CDR3. The chain recombines TRBV14 with TRBJ1-1; D call uncertain. V lost 6 bases and J 0 bases, leaving 8 bases between the germline ends. Germline loops: CDR1 SGHDN, CDR2 FVKESK. This CDR3 contains 13 residues. The CDR3 sequence: CASSRSLNTEAFF. The CDR3 nucleotides read TGTGCCAGCAGTCGAAGCTTGAACACTGAAGCTTTCTTT. The variable domain in full, with the rest retrieved from reference TRBV14 and TRBJ1-1, is EAGVTQFPSHSVIEKGQTVTLRCDPISGHDNLYWYRRVMGKEIKFLLHFVKESKQDESGMPNNRFLAERTGGTYSTLKVQPAELEDSGVYFCASSRSLNTEAFFGQGTRLTVV.

The CDR3 DNA reads as TGCAGCGGACAGGGTATTAATGAAAAACTGTTTTTT. This encodes CSGQGINEKLFF. The chain has TRBV29-1 and TRBJ1-4; 7 nucleotides line up with TRBD1. Germline-derived CDR1 and CDR2 are SQVTM and ANQGSEA. There are 12 residues in the CDR3. J lost 4 bases, V lost 7 bases, and 3 bases had no gene match.

The chain employs TRBV19 and TRBJ2-1; possibly TRBD1 for D (5 bases). Germline loops: CDR1 LNHDA, CDR2 SQIVND (reference sequence). The CDR3 consists of 14 residues. Trimming stripped 4 bases from V and 1 base from J, with 8 bases between. CDR3 in amino acids: CASSNDRSYNEQFF. CDR3 sequence (DNA): TGTGCCAGTAGTAACGACAGATCCTACAATGAGCAGTTCTTC.

This sequence joins TRBV6-6 and TRBJ1-2, with D possibly being TRBD1 (5 bases). With 7 bases removed from V and 7 bases from J, the gap between germline ends came to 16 bases. The CDR3 is made up of 13 amino acids. The germline gives CDR1 MNHNY, CDR2 SVGAGI (reference sequence). CDR3 protein: CASTRLGAGGYTF. Here the CDR3 DNA reads TGTGCCAGCACCCGCTTAGGGGCGGGTGGCTACACCTTC.

J is TRBJ1-3 and V is TRBV5-6, with a possible D match to TRBD1 (6 bases). Germline V gives CDR1 SGHDT, CDR2 YYEEEE. The CDR3 length is 16 residues. With 1 base removed from V and 0 bases from J, the gap between germline ends came to 11 bases. The CDR3 protein is CASSLFDRPSGNTIYF. The CDR3 DNA reads as TGTGCCAGCAGCTTGTTCGACAGGCCCTCTGGAAACACCATATATTTT.

The chain carries TRBV14 and TRBJ2-7, with 13 bases fitting TRBD2. CDR1 is SGHDN, CDR2 FVKESK, per germline. V lost 1 base to trimming and J lost 3 bases; unmatched junction nucleotides: 0. The CDR3 sequence is 15 residues long. CDR3 protein: CASSQGLAGGYEQYF. The DNA of the CDR3 is TGTGCCAGCAGCCAAGGACTAGCGGGAGGCTACGAGCAGTACTTC.

J is TRBJ2-1 and V is TRBV5-1; no reliable D call. Germline CDR1 reads SGHRS; CDR2 reads YFSETQ. CDR3 size: 14 residues. The ends were cut back, 5 bases at V and 0 bases at J, with 9 bases in the middle. The DNA for the CDR3 is TGCGCCAGCAGGGACCGGATCTCCTACAATGAGCAGTTCTTC. This codes for CASRDRISYNEQFF.

V is TRBV19 and J is TRBJ2-7, with TRBD2 as a possible D gene (6 bases). The CDR3 has 14 amino acids. V lost 5 bases and J lost 9, with 20 bases in between. Germline lookup yields CDR1 LNHDA and CDR2 SQIVND (reference sequence). This chain's CDR3 is CASSSGGLSSGQYF. In nucleotides, the CDR3 is TGTGCCAGTAGTTCCGGAGGGCTATCCTCCGGGCAGTACTTC.

The chain carries TRBV10-3 and TRBJ2-1; no reliable D call. V was pared by 0 bases and J by 7 bases, with 10 bases between. Germline CDR1 and CDR2: ENHRY and SYGVKD. The CDR3 totals 14 residues. CDR3: CAISESNGRNEQFF. The CDR3 DNA is TGTGCCATCAGTGAGTCTAATGGCCGGAATGAGCAGTTCTTC.

The chain joins TRBV7-3 to TRBJ2-2, with 13 positions matching TRBD2. This CDR3 spans 17 amino acids. CDR1 is SGHTA, CDR2 FQGTGA, per germline. The J segment lost 4 bases and the V segment lost 4 bases, leaving 6 bases of the junction unmatched. CDR3 sequence: CASSSYTSGRVTGELFF. CDR3 DNA sequence: TGTGCCAGCAGCTCGTATACTAGCGGGAGGGTCACCGGGGAGCTGTTTTTT.

The CDR3 is CASSIQYPGYSNQPQHF. For the CDR3, the DNA is TGTGCCAGCAGTATTCAATATCCAGGCTATAGCAATCAGCCCCAGCATTTT. The chain employs TRBV27 and TRBJ1-5; D remains unclear. The CDR3 contains 17 residues. V gave up 5 bases and J gave up 0 bases, with 17 bases separating them. Germline V gene sequence: CDR1 MNHEY, CDR2 SMNVEV (reference sequence).

This rearrangement joins TRBV6-1 to TRBJ2-7, with TRBD1 identical over 7 bases. The CDR3 sequence is 13 residues long. Germline V CDR1 and CDR2: MNHNS, SASEGT. J gave up 10 bases and V 6 bases, and 12 bases lay outside the gene matches. The CDR3 is CASRETLGQRQYF. The CDR3 DNA follows: TGTGCCAGCAGAGAAACCCTGGGACAGCGACAGTACTTC.

The chain carries TRBV5-4 and TRBJ2-1; 8 positions match TRBD2. Trimming at V came to 3 bases and at J to 2 bases, leaving 16 bases not matched to a gene. Per the germline V gene, CDR1 is SGHNT and CDR2 is YYREEE (reference sequence). The CDR3 consists of 19 residues. CDR3 DNA: TGTGCCAGCAGCTCATCGGGGATGGCGGGAGGCCAGGCCTACAATGAGCAGTTCTTC. Protein product: CASSSSGMAGGQAYNEQFF.

The chain couples TRBV7-2 to TRBJ2-7; 9 bases line up with TRBD2. Trimming cost V 5 bases and J 7 bases; bases outside gene matches: 15. The germline gives CDR1 SGHTA, CDR2 FQGNSA. The CDR3 covers 16 residues. The CDR3 region is CASSPRGTSGWYEQYF. DNA for the CDR3: TGTGCCAGCAGCCCTAGAGGCACTAGCGGGTGGTATGAGCAGTACTTC.